A selection of T cell receptor beta chains follows, all from one sample in a study of cytomegalovirus exposure and HLA in healthy donors. Sequenced by immunoSEQ multiplex PCR; TCRdb stores in-frame clones only, minus some. The table records some 130,000 clones, about 81% of them present only once. The sample taken for sequencing was PBMCs. These receptors came from a woman aged 35 to 49 in good health and CMV-seropositive. CDR3s include the opening cysteine and the closing phenylalanine or tryptophan. The D gene is left open where the match is weak. Expanded clones are given a class, and other clones once, few, many or no size at all.

v_call	j_call	d_call	clone_size	cdr3_aa	cdr3_nt
TRBV9	TRBJ2-3	NA	NA	CASSVELQGRDTQYF	TGTGCCAGCAGCGTCGAATTACAGGGCCGAGATACGCAGTATTTT
TRBV15	TRBJ1-6	NA	NA	CATSRGGEGHSPLHF	TGTGCCACCAGCAGAGGAGGCGAGGGTCATTCACCCCTCCACTTT
TRBV5-1	TRBJ1-4	TRBD1	NA	CASSLAGVVEKTGEREKLFF	TGCGCCAGCAGCTTGGCCGGTGTGGTCGAGAAGACAGGGGAGAGGGAAAAACTGTTTTTT
TRBV10-1	TRBJ2-7	NA	few	CATSRDTSSYEQYF	TGCGCCACCTCCCGGGACACGAGCTCCTACGAGCAGTACTTC
TRBV19	TRBJ2-3	NA	once	CASSISGAKATADTQYF	TGTGCCAGTAGTATCTCAGGGGCGAAGGCGACCGCAGATACGCAGTATTTT
TRBV6-4	TRBJ2-7	NA	NA	CPPKGAYEQYF	TGTCCGCCGAAGGGGGCCTACGAGCAGTACTTC
TRBV28	TRBJ1-5	NA	NA	CASYYYTGGGNQPQHF	TGTGCCAGCTACTACTATACCGGGGGAGGAAACCAGCCCCAGCATTTT
TRBV5-4	TRBJ1-3	NA	once	CASSDAASGHGNTIYF	TGTGCCAGCAGCGACGCCGCGTCAGGGCATGGAAACACCATATATTTT
TRBV27	TRBJ1-4	NA	once	CASSWSPAPHGVEKLFF	TGTGCCAGCAGTTGGAGTCCGGCCCCACACGGAGTTGAAAAACTGTTTTTT
TRBV28	TRBJ2-7	NA	NA	CASSLWAAAGPGYEQYF	TGTGCCAGCAGTTTATGGGCCGCGGCAGGGCCAGGTTACGAGCAGTACTTC
TRBV10-3	TRBJ2-2	TRBD1	NA	CAISGHRGRGETGELFF	TGTGCCATCAGTGGCCACAGGGGGCGCGGGGAAACCGGGGAGCTGTTTTTT
TRBV11-2	TRBJ2-1	NA	NA	CASSSNPSYNEQFF	TGTGCCAGCAGCTCTAATCCCTCCTACAATGAGCAGTTCTTC
TRBV6-5	TRBJ2-7	NA	once	CASKAGRGPYEQYF	TGTGCCAGCAAGGCGGGCAGGGGTCCCTACGAGCAGTACTTC
TRBV7-2	TRBJ1-2	NA	NA	CASSPRGGESIGYTF	TGTGCCAGCAGCCCGAGGGGGGGCGAATCCATTGGCTACACCTTC
TRBV7-2	TRBJ1-1	NA	once	CASSLDISNTEAFF	TGTGCCAGCAGCTTAGACATTTCTAACACTGAAGCTTTCTTT
TRBV5-4	TRBJ2-1	TRBD2	once	CASSIPGAGGSIEQFF	TGTGCCAGCAGCATCCCGGGGGCGGGAGGTAGTATTGAGCAGTTCTTC
TRBV28	TRBJ1-6	TRBD1	NA	CASRLERGQGSSPLHF	TGTGCCAGCAGACTAGAGAGGGGACAGGGCAGTTCACCCCTCCACTTT
TRBV5-4	TRBJ1-1	TRBD1	NA	CASSRGGTGLLTEAFF	TGTGCCAGCAGTCGGGGCGGGACAGGGTTGCTCACTGAAGCTTTCTTT
TRBV9	TRBJ2-2	NA	NA	CASSVSMNTGELFF	TGTGCCAGCAGCGTTTCTATGAACACCGGGGAGCTGTTTTTT
TRBV25-1	TRBJ1-5	NA	NA	CASSATTEDSNQPQHF	TGTGCCAGCAGTGCTACGACAGAAGATAGCAATCAGCCCCAGCATTTT
TRBV7-6	TRBJ2-3	TRBD2	NA	CASSLGNGAGGTDTQYF	TGTGCCAGCAGCTTAGGCAACGGAGCGGGAGGCACAGATACGCAGTATTTT
TRBV10-1	TRBJ1-2	NA	NA	CASSPRRNYGYTF	TGCGCCAGCAGTCCAAGGAGAAACTATGGCTACACCTTC
TRBV15	TRBJ2-3	NA	NA	CATSRTSRTDTQYF	TGTGCCACCAGCAGGACTAGTCGCACAGATACGCAGTATTTT
TRBV29-1	TRBJ1-2	NA	NA	CSVTQGNGYTF	TGCAGCGTTACACAGGGAAATGGCTACACCTTC
TRBV28	TRBJ2-3	NA	few	CASSTPRSLVTSTDTQYF	TGTGCCAGCAGTACACCACGCTCACTAGTCACTAGCACAGATACGCAGTATTTT
TRBV7-8	TRBJ2-7	TRBD2	NA	CASSRGGRLYEQYF	TGTGCCAGCAGCCGAGGCGGGAGATTGTACGAGCAGTACTTC
TRBV21-1	TRBJ1-6	NA	NA	CASSSRTGVNSPLHF	TGTGCCAGCAGCAGCCGGACAGGGGTTAATTCACCCCTCCACTTT
TRBV9	TRBJ1-3	NA	once	CASSVGRGSLSGNTIYF	TGTGCCAGCAGCGTAGGCCGGGGATCGCTCTCTGGAAACACCATATATTTT
TRBV7-2	TRBJ2-7	NA	few	CASNKQGSYEQYF	TGTGCCAGCAACAAACAGGGCTCCTACGAGCAGTACTTC
TRBV29-1	TRBJ2-3	NA	NA	CSVEGAAGERTDTQYF	TGCAGCGTTGAAGGTGCGGCAGGGGAACGGACAGATACGCAGTATTTT
TRBV6-6	TRBJ2-1	NA	NA	CASSHRAGTVGEKFF	TGTGCCAGCAGCCATAGGGCCGGGACTGTAGGGGAAAAGTTCTTC
TRBV25-1	TRBJ1-5	NA	NA	CASSATPNSDQPQHF	TGTGCCAGCAGTGCCACTCCAAATAGCGATCAGCCCCAGCATTTT
TRBV21-1	TRBJ1-3	NA	NA	CASVTQDSSGNTIYF	TGTGCCAGCGTCACCCAAGACAGCTCTGGAAACACCATATATTTT
TRBV5-6	TRBJ2-7	TRBD1	NA	CASSLADGTGGDEQYF	TGTGCCAGCAGCTTGGCCGACGGGACAGGGGGCGACGAGCAGTACTTC
TRBV7-7	TRBJ1-5	NA	NA	CASSLGLNQPQHF	TGTGCTAGCAGCTTGGGGCTTAATCAGCCCCAGCATTTT
TRBV11-1	TRBJ2-7	TRBD1	once	CASRPQGAPLYEQYF	TGTGCCAGCAGACCTCAGGGGGCACCGCTTTACGAGCAGTACTTC
TRBV5-1	TRBJ2-5	TRBD1	NA	CASSHGSGGETQYF	TGCGCCAGCAGCCACGGATCAGGGGGAGAGACCCAGTACTTC
TRBV27	TRBJ2-5	TRBD2	NA	CASSLGQRGDQETQYF	TGTGCCAGCAGTTTGGGGCAGCGGGGCGATCAAGAGACCCAGTACTTC
TRBV7-2	TRBJ1-2	NA	NA	CASSQFLDSMNYGYTF	TGTGCCAGCAGCCAATTCCTCGACAGCATGAACTATGGCTACACCTTC
TRBV5-1	TRBJ2-5	NA	NA	CASSLDTGAQETQYF	TGCGCCAGCAGCTTGGATACAGGAGCCCAAGAGACCCAGTACTTC
TRBV7-9	TRBJ2-2	TRBD1	NA	CASSLEGQGATGELFF	TGTGCCAGCAGCTTAGAGGGACAGGGGGCCACCGGGGAGCTGTTTTTT
TRBV9	TRBJ2-5	NA	NA	CASSPQADSQETQYF	TGTGCCAGCAGCCCGCAGGCAGATTCCCAAGAGACCCAGTACTTC
TRBV4-1	TRBJ2-5	NA	NA	CASSQGRGQETQYF	TGCGCCAGCAGCCAAGGGCGGGGCCAAGAGACCCAGTACTTC
TRBV11-2	TRBJ1-2	TRBD1	NA	CASRDNRGHGGYTF	TGTGCCAGCAGGGATAACAGGGGGCACGGTGGCTACACCTTC
TRBV28	TRBJ2-3	NA	NA	CASSPSGAGESDTQYF	TGTGCCAGCAGTCCCTCGGGGGCGGGAGAATCAGATACGCAGTATTTT
TRBV10-2	TRBJ2-5	NA	once	CASTPGTHQETQYF	TGCGCCAGCACTCCCGGGACACACCAAGAGACCCAGTACTTC
TRBV2	TRBJ1-2	NA	NA	CASSPRGTNYGYTF	TGTGCCAGCAGTCCCAGGGGTACTAACTATGGCTACACCTTC
TRBV27	TRBJ2-2	TRBD1	NA	CASSRGQVGAGELFF	TGTGCCAGCAGTAGGGGACAGGTTGGGGCCGGGGAGCTGTTTTTT